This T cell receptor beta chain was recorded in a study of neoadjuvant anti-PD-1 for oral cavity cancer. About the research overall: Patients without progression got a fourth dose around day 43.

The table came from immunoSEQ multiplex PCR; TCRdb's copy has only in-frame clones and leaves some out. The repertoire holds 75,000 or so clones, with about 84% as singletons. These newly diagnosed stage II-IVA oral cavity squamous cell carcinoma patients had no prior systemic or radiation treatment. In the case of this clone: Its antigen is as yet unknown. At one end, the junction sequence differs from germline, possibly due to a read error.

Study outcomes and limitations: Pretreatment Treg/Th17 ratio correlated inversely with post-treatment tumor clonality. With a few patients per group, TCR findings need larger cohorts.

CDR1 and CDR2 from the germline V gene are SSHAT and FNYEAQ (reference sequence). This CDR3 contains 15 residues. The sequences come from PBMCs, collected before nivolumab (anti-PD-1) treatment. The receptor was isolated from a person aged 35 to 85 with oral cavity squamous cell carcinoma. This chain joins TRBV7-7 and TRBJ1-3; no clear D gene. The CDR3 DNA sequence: TGTGCTAGCAGTTTCCAATCTGGGCCCGGAAACACCATATATTTT. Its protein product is CASSFQSGPGNTIYF.